This TCR beta chain is drawn from a study of blood T cell repertoires in COVID-19. Study summary: PBMCs, B-cell-depleted T cells, or T cells were the source of the cDNA or gDNA that made up the material.

Per the authors' pipeline: Nucleated cell counts were estimated from reference gene primer amplification. TCRdb's copy holds only in-frame clones and misses some; the assay was immunoSEQ multiplex PCR. That table is the source of V, J and clone size, and D and trimming were worked out from the DNA. Of 45,000 to 70,000 clones listed, over 80% are singletons. Trimming removed 4 bases from V and 2 bases from J; junction bases left unmatched: 5. The length of the CDR3 is 16 residues. CDR1 KGHDR and CDR2 SFDVKD come from the germline V gene. The material sequenced was peripheral blood. This TCR came from a woman in her sixties or seventies with acute or convalescent COVID-19. The rearrangement links TRBV24-1 to TRBJ2-7, with 12 bases matching TRBD2. The CDR3 loop reads CATSDPTSGGPYEQYF. The CDR3 DNA is TGTGCCACCAGTGACCCGACTAGCGGGGGACCCTACGAGCAGTACTTC.